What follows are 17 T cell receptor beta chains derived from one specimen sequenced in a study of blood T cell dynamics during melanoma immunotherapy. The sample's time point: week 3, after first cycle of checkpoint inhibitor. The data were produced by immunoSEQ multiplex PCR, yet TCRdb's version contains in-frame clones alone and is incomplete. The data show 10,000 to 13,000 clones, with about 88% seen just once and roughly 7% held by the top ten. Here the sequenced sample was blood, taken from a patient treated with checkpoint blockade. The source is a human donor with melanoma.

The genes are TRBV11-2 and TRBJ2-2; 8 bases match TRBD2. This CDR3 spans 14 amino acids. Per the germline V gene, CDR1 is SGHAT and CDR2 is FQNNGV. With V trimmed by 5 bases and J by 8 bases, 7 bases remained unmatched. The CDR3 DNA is TGTGCCAGCAGCCCCCGGGGGGGTGAGGGGGAGCTGTTTTTT. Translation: CASSPRGGEGELFF.

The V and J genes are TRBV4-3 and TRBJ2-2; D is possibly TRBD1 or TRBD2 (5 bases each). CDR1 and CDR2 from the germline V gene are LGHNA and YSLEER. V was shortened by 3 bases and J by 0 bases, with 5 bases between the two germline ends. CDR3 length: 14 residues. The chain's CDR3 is CASSQGPNTGELFF. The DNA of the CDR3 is TGCGCCAGCAGCCAGGGACCGAACACCGGGGAGCTGTTTTTT.

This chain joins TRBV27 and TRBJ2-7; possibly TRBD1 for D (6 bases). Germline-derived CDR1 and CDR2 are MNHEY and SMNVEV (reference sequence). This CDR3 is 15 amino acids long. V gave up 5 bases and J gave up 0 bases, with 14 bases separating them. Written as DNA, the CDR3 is TGTGCCAGCAGTCCCCCCGGGACACTCTCCTACGAGCAGTACTTC. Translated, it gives CASSPPGTLSYEQYF.

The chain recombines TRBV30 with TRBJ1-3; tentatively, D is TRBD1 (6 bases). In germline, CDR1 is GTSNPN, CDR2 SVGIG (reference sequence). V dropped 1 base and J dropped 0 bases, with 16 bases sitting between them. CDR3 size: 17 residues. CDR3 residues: CAWSAHSGDHSGNTIYF. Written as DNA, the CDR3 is TGTGCCTGGAGTGCCCATTCAGGGGACCACTCTGGAAACACCATATATTTT. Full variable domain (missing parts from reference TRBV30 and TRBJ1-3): SQTIHQWPATLVQPVGSPLSLECTVEGTSNPNLYWYRQAAGRGLQLLFYSVGIGQISSEVPQNLSASRPQDRQFILSSKKLLLSDSGFYLCAWSAHSGDHSGNTIYFGEGSWLTVV.

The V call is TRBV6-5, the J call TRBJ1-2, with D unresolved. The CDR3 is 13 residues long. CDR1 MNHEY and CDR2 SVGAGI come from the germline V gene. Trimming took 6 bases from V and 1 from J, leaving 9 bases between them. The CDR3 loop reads CASRSDGNYGYTF. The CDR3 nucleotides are TGTGCCAGCAGGTCCGACGGTAACTATGGCTACACCTTC.

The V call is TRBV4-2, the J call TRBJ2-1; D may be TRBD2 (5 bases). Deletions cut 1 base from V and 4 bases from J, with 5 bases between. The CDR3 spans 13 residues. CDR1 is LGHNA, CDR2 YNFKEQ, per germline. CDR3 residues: CASSQGLYNEQFF. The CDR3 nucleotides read TGTGCCAGCAGCCAAGGACTATACAATGAGCAGTTCTTC.

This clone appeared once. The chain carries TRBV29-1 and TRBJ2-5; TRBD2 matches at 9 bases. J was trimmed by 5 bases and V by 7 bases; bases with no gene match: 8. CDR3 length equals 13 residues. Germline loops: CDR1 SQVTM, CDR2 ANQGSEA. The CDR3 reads CSGMRGGLETQYF. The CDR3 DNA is TGCAGCGGTATGCGGGGGGGCCTGGAGACCCAGTACTTC.

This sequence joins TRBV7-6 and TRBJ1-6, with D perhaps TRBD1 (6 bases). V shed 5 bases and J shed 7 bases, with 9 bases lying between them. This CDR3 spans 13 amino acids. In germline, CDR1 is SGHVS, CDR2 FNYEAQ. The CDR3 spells CASSPGQNSPLHF. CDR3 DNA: TGTGCCAGCAGCCCCGGACAGAATTCACCCCTCCACTTT.

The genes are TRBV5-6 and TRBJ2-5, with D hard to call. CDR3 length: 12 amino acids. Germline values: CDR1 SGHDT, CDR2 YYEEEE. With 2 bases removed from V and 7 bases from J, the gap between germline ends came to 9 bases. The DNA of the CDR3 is TGTGCCAGCAGCTTCGGACGGACGACCCAGTACTTC. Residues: CASSFGRTTQYF.

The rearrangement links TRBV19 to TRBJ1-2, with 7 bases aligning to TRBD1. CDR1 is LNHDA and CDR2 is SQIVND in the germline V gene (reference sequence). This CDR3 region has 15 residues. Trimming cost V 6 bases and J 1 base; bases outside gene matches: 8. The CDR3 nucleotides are TGTGCCAGTAGGGACCGGGACAGACTTAACTATGGCTACACCTTC. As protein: CASRDRDRLNYGYTF.

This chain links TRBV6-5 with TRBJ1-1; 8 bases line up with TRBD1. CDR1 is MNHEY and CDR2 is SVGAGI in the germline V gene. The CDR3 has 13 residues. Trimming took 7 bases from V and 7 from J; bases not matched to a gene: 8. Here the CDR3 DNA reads TGTGCCAGCACTACCGACAGGGGAGGTGAAGCTTTCTTT. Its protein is CASTTDRGGEAFF.

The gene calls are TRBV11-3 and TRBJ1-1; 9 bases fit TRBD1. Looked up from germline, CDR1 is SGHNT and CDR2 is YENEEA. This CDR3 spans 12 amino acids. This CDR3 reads CSTGGKNTEAFF. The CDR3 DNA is TGTTCGACAGGGGGTAAGAACACTGAAGCTTTCTTT.

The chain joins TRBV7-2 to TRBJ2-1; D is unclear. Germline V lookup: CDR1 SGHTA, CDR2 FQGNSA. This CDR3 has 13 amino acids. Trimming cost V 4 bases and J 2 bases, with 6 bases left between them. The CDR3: CASSSTPYNEQFF. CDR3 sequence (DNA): TGTGCCAGCAGCTCGACTCCCTACAATGAGCAGTTCTTC.

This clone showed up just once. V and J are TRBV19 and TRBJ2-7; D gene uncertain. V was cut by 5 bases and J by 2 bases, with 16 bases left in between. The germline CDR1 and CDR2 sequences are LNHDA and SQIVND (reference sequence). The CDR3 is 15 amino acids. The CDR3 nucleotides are TGTGCCAGTAGTCGGTCCTCACAGACCCCCTACGAGCAGTACTTC. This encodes CASSRSSQTPYEQYF.

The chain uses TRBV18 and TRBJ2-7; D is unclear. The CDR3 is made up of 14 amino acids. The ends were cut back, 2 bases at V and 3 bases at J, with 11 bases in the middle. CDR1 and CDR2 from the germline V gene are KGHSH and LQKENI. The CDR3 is CASSPGPGIYEQYF. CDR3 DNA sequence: TGTGCCAGCTCACCAGGGCCGGGTATCTACGAGCAGTACTTC.

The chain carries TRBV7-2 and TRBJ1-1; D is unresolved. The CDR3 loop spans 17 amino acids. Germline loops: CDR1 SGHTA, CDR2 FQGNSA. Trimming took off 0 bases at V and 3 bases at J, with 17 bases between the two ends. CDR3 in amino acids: CASSLAFDRNTDTEAFF. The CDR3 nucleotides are TGTGCCAGCAGCTTAGCGTTCGATAGGAATACGGACACTGAAGCTTTCTTT.

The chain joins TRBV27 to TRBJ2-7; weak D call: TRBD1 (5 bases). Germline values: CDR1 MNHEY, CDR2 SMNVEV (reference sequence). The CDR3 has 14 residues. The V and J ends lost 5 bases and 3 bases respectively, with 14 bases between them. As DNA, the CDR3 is TGTGCCAGCAGTCTGCAGGGATGGTTCTACGAGCAGTACTTC. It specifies CASSLQGWFYEQYF.